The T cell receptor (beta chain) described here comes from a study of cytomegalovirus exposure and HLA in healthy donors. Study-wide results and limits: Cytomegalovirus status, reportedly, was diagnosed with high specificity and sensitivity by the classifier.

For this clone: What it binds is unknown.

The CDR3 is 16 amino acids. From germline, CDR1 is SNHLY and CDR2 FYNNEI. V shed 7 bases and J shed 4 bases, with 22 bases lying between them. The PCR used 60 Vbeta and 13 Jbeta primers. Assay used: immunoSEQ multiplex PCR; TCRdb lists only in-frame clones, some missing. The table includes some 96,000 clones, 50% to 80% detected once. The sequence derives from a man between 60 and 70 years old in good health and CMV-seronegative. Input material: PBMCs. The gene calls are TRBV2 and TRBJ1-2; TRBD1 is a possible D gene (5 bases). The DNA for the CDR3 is TGTGCCAGCAACCCCCCTCGGTGGGGGGATATCTATGGCTACACCTTC. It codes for CASNPPRWGDIYGYTF.